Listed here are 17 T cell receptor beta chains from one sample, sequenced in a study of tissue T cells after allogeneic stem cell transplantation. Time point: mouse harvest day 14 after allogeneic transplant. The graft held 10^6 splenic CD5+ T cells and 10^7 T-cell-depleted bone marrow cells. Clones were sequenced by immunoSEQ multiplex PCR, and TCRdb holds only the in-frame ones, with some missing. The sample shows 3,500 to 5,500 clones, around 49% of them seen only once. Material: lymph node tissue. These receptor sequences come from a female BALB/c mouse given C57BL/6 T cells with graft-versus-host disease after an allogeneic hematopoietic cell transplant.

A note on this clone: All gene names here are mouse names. The CDR3: CASSPPGHHAEQFF. CDR3 DNA (partial): TGTGCCAGCTCTCCCCCGGGACACCATGCTGAGCAGTTC. This rearrangement joins TRBV12-1 to TRBJ2-1; D is perhaps TRBD1 (6 bases). The CDR3 end is not reached by the read, which stops 1 residue before it; the germline J gene fills it in. Germline values: CDR1 SGHSN, CDR2 HYEKVE. Between the trimmed V and J ends, which lost 2 bases and 5 bases, there was a span of 12 bases. The CDR3 extends over 14 amino acids.

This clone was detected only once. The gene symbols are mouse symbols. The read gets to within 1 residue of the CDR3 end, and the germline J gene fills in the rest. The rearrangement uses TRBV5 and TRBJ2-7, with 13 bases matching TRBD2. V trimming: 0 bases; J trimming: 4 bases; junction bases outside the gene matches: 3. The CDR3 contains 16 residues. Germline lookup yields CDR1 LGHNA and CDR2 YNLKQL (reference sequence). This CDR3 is CASSQDGDWGGYEQYF. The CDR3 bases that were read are TGTGCCAGCAGCCAAGATGGGGACTGGGGGGGGTATGAACAGTAC.

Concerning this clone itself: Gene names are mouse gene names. The CDR3 is CASRLGGLHEQYF. Partial CDR3 DNA: TGTGCCAGCAGATTGGGGGGGCTCCATGAACAGTAC. This chain connects TRBV19 to TRBJ2-7, with 9 bases that match TRBD2. The read ends 1 residue early relative to the CDR3; the germline J gene fills the gap. The CDR3 is made up of 13 amino acids. Germline loops: CDR1 FNHDT, CDR2 SITEND (reference sequence). J gave up 5 bases and V 5 bases, and 5 bases lay outside the gene matches.

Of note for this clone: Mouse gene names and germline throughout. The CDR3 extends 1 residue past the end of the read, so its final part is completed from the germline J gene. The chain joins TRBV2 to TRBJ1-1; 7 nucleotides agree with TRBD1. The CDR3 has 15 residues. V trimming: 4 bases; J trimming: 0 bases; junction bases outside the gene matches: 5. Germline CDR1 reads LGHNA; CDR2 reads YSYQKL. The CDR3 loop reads CASSPDRASNTEVFF. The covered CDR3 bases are TGTGCCAGCAGCCCCGACAGGGCTTCAAACACAGAAGTCTTC.

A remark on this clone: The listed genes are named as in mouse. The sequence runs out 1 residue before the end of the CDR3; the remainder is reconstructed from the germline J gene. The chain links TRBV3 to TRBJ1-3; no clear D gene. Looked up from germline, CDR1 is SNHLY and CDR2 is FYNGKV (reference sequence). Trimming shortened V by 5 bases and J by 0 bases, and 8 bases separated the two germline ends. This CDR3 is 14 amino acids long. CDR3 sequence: CASSPTDSGNTLYF. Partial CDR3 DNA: TGTGCCAGCAGCCCTACAGATTCTGGAAATACGCTCTAT.

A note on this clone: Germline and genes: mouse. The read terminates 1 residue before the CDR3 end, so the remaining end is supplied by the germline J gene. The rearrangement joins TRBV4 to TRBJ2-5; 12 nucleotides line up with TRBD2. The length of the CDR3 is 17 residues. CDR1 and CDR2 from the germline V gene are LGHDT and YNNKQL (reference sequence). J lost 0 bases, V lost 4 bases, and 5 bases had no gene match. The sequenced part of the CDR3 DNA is TGTGCCAGCAGCTCCTGGACTGGGGGGGGTAACCAAGACACCCAGTAC. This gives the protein CASSSWTGGGNQDTQY. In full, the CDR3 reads CASSSWTGGGNQDTQYF.

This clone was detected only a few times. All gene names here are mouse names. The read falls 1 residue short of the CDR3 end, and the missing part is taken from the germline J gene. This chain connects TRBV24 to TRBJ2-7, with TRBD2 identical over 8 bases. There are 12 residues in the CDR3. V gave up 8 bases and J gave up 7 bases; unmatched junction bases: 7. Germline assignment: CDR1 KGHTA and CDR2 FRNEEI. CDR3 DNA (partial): TGTGCCAGCCCCTGGGGGGCGAGGGAACAGTAC. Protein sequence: CASPWGAREQY. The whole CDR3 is CASPWGAREQYF.

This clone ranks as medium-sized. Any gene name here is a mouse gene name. The part of the CDR3 DNA that was read is TGTGCCAGCAGTCCACGGACAGGGGGGTACTCCGACTACACC. The encoded protein is CASSPRTGGYSDYT. The full CDR3 protein is CASSPRTGGYSDYTF. The chain uses TRBV26 and TRBJ1-2; 10 bases fit TRBD1. The read terminates 1 residue ahead of where the CDR3 ends, so the germline J gene completes it. CDR3 length: 15 residues. V shed 4 bases, J shed 3 bases, and the junction held 5 bases outside the gene matches. Germline CDR1 is KGHPV and CDR2 is FQNQEV (reference sequence). The full variable domain, with the rest looked up from reference TRBV26 and TRBJ1-2, is NSKVIQTPRYLVKGQGQKAKMRCIPEKGHPVVFWYQQNKNNEFKFLINFQNQEVLQQIDMTEKRFSAECPSNSPCSLEIQSSEAGDSALYLCASSPRTGGYSDYTFGSGTRLLVI.

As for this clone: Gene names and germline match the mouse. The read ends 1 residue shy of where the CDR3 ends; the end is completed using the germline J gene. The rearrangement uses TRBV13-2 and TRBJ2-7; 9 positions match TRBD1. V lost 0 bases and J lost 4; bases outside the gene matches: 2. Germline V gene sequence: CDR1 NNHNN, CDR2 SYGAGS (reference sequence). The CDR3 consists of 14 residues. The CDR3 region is CASGDGTGAYEQYF. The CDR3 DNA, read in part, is TGTGCCAGCGGTGATGGGACAGGGGCTTATGAACAGTAC.

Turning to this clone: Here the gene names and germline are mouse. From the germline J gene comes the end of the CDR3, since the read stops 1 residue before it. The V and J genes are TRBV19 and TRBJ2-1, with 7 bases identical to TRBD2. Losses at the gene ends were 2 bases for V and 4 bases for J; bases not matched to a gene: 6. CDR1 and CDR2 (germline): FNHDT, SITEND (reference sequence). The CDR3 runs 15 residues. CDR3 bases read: TGTGCCAGCAGTATTACTGGGGCGTGGTATGCTGAGCAGTTC. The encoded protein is CASSITGAWYAEQF. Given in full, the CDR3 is CASSITGAWYAEQFF. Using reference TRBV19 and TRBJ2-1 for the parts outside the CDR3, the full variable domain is GGIITQTPKFLIGQEGQKLTLKCQQNFNHDTMYWYRQDSGKGLRLIYYSITENDLQKGDLSEGYDASREKKSSFSLTVTSAQKNEMAVFLCASSITGAWYAEQFFGPGTRLTVL.

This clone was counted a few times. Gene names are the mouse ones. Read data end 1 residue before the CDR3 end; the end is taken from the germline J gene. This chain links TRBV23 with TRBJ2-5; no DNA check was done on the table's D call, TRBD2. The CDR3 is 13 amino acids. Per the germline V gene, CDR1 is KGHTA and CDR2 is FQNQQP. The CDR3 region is CSSSQPGGDTQYF. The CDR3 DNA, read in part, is TGCTCCAGCAGTCAACCGGGGGGAGACACCCAGTAC.

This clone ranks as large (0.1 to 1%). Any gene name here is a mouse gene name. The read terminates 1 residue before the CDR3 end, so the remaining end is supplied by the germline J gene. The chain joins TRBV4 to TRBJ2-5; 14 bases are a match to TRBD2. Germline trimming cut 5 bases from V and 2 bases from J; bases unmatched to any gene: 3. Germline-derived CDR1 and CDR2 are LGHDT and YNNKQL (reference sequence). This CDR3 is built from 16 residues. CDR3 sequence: CASSPGTGGAQDTQYF. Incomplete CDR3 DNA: TGTGCCAGCAGCCCCGGGACTGGGGGGGCCCAAGACACCCAGTAC.

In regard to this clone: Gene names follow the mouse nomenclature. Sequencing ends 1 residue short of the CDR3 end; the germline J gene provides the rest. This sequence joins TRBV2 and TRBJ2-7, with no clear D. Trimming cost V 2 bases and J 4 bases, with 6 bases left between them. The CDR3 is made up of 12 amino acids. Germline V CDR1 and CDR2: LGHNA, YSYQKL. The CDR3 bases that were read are TGTGCCAGCAGCCAACAAGGATATGAACAGTAC. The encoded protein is CASSQQGYEQY. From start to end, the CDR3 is CASSQQGYEQYF.

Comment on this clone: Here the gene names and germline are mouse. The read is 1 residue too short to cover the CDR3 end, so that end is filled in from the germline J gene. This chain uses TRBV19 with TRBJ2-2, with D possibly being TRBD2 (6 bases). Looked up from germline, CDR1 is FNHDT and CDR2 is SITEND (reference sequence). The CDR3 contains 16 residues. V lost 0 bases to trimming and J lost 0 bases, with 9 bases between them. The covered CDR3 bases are TGTGCCAGCAGTATAGCGGGGGGTCCAAACACCGGGCAGCTCTAC. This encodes CASSIAGGPNTGQLY. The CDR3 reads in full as CASSIAGGPNTGQLYF.

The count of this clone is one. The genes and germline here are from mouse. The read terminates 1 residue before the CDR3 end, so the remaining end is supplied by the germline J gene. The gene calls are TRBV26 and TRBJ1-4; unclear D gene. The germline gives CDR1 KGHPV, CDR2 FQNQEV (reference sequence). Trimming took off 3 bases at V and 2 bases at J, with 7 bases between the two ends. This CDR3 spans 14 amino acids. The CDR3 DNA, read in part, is TGTGCCAGCAGTCTACAGATATCCAACGAAAGATTATTT. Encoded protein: CASSLQISNERLF. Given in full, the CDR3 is CASSLQISNERLFF.

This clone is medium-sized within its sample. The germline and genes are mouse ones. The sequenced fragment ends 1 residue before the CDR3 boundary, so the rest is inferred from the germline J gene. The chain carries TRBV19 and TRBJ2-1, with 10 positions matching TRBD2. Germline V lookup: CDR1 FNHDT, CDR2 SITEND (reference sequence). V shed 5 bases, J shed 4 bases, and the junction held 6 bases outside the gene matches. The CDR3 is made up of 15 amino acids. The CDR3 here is CASRLGGGRYAEQFF. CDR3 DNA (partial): TGTGCCAGCAGACTGGGGGGGGGCAGGTATGCTGAGCAGTTC.

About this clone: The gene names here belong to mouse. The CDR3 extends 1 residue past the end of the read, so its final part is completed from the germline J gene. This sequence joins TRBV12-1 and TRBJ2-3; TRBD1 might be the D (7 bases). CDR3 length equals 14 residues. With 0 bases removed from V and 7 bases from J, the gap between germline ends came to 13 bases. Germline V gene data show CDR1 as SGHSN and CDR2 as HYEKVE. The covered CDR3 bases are TGTGCCAGCTCTCTCGGGCCAGGGGGGAAAACGCTGTAT. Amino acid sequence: CASSLGPGGKTLY. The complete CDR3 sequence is CASSLGPGGKTLYF.